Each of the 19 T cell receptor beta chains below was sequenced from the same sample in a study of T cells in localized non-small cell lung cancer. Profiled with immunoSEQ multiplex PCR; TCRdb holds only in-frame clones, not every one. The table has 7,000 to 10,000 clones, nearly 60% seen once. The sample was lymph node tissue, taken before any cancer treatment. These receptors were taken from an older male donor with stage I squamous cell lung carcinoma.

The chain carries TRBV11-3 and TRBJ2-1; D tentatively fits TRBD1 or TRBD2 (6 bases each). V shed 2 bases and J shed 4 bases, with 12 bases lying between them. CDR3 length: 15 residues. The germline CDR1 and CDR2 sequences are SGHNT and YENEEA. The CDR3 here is CASSLSGAGYNEQFF. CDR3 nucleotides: TGTGCCAGCAGCTTATCGGGGGCTGGGTACAATGAGCAGTTCTTC.

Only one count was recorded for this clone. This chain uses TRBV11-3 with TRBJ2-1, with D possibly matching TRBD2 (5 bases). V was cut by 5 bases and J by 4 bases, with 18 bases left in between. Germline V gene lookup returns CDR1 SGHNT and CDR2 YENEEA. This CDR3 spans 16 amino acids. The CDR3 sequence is CASSHSLRETYNEQFF. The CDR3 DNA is TGTGCCAGCAGCCATTCTTTACGGGAAACGTACAATGAGCAGTTCTTC.

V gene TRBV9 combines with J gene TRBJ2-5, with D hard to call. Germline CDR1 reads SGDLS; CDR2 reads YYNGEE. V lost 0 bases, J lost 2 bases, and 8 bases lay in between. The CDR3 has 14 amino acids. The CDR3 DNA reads TGTGCCAGCAGCGTAGGTAAGGGTCAAGAGACCCAGTACTTC. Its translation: CASSVGKGQETQYF.

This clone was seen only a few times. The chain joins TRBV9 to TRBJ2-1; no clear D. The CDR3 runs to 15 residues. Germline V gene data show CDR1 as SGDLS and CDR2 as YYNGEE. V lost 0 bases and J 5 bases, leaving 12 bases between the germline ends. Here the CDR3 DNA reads TGTGCCAGCAGCGTAGGACCCGTACCGAACAATGAGCAGTTCTTC. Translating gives CASSVGPVPNNEQFF.

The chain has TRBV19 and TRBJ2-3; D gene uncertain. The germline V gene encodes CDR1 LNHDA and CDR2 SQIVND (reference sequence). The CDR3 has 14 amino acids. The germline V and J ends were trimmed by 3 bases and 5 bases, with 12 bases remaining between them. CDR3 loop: CASSMQGARDTQYF. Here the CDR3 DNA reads TGTGCCAGTAGTATGCAAGGAGCGAGAGATACGCAGTATTTT.

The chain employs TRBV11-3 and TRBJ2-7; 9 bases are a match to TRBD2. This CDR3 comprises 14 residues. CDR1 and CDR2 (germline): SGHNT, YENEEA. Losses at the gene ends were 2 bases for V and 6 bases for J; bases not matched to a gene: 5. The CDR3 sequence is CASSLTAGGIEQYF. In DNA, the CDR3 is TGTGCCAGCAGCTTAACAGCGGGAGGTATCGAGCAGTACTTC.

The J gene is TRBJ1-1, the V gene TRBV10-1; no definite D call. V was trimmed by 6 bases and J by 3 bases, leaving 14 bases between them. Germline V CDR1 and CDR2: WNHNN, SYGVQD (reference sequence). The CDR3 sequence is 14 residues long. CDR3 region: CASRSGSVDTEAFF. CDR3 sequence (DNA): TGCGCCAGCAGGAGCGGCAGCGTGGACACTGAAGCTTTCTTT.

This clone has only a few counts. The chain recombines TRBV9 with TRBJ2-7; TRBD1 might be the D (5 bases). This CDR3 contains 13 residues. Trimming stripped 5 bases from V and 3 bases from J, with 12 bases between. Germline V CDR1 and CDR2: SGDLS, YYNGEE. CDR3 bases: TGTGCCAGCAGTGCAGGGTTCGACTACGAGCAGTACTTC. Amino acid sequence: CASSAGFDYEQYF.

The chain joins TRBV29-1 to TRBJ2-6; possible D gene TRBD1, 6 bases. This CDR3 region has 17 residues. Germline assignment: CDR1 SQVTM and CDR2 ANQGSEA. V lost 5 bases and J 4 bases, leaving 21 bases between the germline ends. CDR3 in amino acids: CSVRQGSQGGGANVLTF. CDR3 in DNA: TGCAGCGTTCGGCAGGGGTCCCAAGGTGGAGGGGCCAACGTCCTGACTTTC.

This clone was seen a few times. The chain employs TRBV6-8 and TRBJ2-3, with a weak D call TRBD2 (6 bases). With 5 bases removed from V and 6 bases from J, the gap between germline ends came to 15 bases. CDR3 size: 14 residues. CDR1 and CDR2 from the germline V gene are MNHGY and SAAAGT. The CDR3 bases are TGTGCCAGCAGTGATAGAGGGGAGGCCGATACGCAGTATTTT. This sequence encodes CASSDRGEADTQYF.

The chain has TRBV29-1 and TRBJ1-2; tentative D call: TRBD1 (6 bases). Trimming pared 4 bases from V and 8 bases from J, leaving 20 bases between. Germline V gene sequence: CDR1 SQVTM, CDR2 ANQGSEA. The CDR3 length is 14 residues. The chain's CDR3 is CSVAKIRDIWGYTF. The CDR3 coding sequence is TGCAGCGTTGCAAAGATAAGGGACATCTGGGGCTACACCTTC. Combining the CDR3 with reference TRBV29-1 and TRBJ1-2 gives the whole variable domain SAVISQKPSRDICQRGTSLTIQCQVDSQVTMMFWYRQQPGQSLTLIATANQGSEATYESGFVIDKFPISRPNLTFSTLTVSNMSPEDSSIYLCSVAKIRDIWGYTFGSGTRLTVV.

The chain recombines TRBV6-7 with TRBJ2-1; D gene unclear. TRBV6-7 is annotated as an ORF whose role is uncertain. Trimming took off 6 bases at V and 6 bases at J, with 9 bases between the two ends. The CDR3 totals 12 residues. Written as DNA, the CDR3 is TGTGCCAGCAGAGACCGGCCCAATGAGCAGTTCTTC. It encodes CASRDRPNEQFF.

CDR3 amino acids: CASSPPAPKNIQYF. In nucleotides, the CDR3 is TGTGCCAGCTCACCGCCAGCCCCCAAAAACATTCAGTACTTC. V is TRBV18 and J is TRBJ2-4; no clear D. The CDR3 extends over 14 amino acids. Trimming removed 3 bases from V and 2 bases from J, with 8 bases in between. CDR1 is KGHSH and CDR2 is LQKENI in the germline V gene.

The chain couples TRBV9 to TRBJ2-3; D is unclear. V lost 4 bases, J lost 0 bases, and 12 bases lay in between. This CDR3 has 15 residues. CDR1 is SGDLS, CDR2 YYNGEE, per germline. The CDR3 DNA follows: TGTGCCAGCAGCCCACTACCTATCAGCACAGATACGCAGTATTTT. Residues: CASSPLPISTDTQYF.

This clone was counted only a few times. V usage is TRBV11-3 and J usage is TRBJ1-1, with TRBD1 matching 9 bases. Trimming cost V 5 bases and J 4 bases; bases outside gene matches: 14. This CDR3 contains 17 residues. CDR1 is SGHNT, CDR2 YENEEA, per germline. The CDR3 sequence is CASSLTGGGLLGTEAFF. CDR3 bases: TGTGCCAGCAGCCTAACAGGGGGCGGACTTTTGGGCACTGAAGCTTTCTTT.

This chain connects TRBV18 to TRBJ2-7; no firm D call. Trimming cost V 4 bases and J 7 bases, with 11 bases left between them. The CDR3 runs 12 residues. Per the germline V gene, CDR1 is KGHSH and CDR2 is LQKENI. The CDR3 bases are TGTGCCAGCTCACTCACACGGCAGGAGCAGTACTTC. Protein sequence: CASSLTRQEQYF. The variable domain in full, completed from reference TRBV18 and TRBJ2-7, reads NAGVMQNPRHLVRRRGQEARLRCSPMKGHSHVYWYRQLPEEGLKFMVYLQKENIIDESGMPKERFSAEFPKEGPSILRIQQVVRGDSAAYFCASSLTRQEQYFGPGTRLTVT.

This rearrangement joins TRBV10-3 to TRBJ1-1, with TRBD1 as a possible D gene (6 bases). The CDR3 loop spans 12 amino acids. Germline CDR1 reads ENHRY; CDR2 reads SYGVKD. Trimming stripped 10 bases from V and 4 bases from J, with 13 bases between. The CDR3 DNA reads TGTGCCACCGCCGGGGGCCCCACTGAAGCTTTCTTT. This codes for CATAGGPTEAFF.

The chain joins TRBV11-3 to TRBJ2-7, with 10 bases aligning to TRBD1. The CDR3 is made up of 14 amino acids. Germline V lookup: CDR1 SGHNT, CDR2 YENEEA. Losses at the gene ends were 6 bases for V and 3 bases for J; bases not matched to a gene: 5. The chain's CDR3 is CASRIRDRGYEQYF. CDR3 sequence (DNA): TGTGCCAGCAGGATCCGGGACAGGGGCTACGAGCAGTACTTC. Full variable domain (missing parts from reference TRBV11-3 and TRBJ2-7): EAGVVQSPRYKIIEKKQPVAFWCNPISGHNTLYWYLQNLGQGPELLIRYENEEAVDDSQLPKDRFSAERLKGVDSTLKIQPAELGDSAVYLCASRIRDRGYEQYFGPGTRLTVT.

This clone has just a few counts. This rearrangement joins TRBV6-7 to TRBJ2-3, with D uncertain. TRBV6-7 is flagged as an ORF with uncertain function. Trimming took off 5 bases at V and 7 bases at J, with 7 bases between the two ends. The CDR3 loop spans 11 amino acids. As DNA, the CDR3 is TGTGCCAGCAGTATGAGCCATACGCAGTATTTT. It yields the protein CASSMSHTQYF.